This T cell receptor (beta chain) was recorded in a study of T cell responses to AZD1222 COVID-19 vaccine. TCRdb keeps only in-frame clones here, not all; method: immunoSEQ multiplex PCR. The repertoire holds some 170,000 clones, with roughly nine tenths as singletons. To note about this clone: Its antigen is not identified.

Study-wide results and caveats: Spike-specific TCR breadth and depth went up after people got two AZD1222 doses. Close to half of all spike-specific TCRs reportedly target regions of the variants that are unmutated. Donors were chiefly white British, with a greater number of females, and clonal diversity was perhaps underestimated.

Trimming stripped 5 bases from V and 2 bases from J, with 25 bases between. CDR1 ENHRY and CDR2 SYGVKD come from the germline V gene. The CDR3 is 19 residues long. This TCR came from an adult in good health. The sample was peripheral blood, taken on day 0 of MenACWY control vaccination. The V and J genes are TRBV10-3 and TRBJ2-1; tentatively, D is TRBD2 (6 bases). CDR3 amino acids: CAISPSDGRGRGTYNEQFF. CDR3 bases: TGTGCCATCAGTCCCTCCGACGGGAGAGGGCGAGGAACCTACAATGAGCAGTTCTTC.